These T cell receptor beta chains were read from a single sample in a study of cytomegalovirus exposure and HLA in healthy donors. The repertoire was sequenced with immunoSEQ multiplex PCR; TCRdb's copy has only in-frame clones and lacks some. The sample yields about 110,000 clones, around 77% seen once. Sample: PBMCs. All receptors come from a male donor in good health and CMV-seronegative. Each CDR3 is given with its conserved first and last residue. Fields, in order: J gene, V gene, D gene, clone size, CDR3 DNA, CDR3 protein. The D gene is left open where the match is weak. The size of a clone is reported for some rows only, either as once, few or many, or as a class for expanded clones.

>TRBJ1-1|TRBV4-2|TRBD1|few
TGTGCCAGCAGCCAAGGGGGACAGGGGGCAGCGGCTTTCTTT
CASSQGGQGAAAFF
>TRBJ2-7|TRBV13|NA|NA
TGTGCCAGCAGCGCGAGACTTACCTACGAGCAGTACTTC
CASSARLTYEQYF
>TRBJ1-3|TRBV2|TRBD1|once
TGTGCCAGCGCGGACAGGGAAGCTGGAAACACCATATATTTT
CASADREAGNTIYF
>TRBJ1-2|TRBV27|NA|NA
TGTGCCAGCAGTTTTAGTGCAGGACTGGACTATGGCTACACCTTC
CASSFSAGLDYGYTF
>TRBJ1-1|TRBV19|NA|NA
TGTGCCAGTAGTTTATACTTCGACACTGAAGCTTTCTTT
CASSLYFDTEAFF
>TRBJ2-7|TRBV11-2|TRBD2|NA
TGTGCCAGCAGCTCCTCGCGGGAGGCATTCTACGAGCAGTACTTC
CASSSSREAFYEQYF
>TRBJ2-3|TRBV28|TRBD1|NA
TGTGCCAGCACCACGGACAGGGGCACAGATACGCAGTATTTT
CASTTDRGTDTQYF
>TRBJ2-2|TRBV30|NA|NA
TGTGCCTGGAGATTACTAGACGCGAACACCGGGGAGCTGTTTTTT
CAWRLLDANTGELFF
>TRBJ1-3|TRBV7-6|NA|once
TGTGCCAGCAGCTTAGTGGCGGGTTCCATATATTTT
CASSLVAGSIYF
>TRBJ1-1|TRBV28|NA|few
TGTGCCAGCAGAGGATCGGGGGGGAACACTGAAGCTTTCTTT
CASRGSGGNTEAFF
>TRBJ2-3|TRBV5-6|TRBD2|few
TGTGCCAGCAGCTTTAGCGGGAGAGGGACAGATACGCAGTATTTT
CASSFSGRGTDTQYF
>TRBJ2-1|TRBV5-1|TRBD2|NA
TGCGCCGTCGGGACTAGCTCGAATGAGCAGTTCTTC
CAVGTSSNEQFF
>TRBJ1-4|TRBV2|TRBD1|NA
TGTGCCAGCATTCCAGGGACAGCAACTAATGAAAAACTGTTTTTT
CASIPGTATNEKLFF
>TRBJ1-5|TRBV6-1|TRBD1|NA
TGTGCCAGCAGGCAGGGGGCCAATCAGCCCCAGCATTTT
CASRQGANQPQHF
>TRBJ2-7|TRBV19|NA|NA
TGTGCCAGTAGTGCCAGACAGGATAGGATCTACGAGCAGTACTTC
CASSARQDRIYEQYF
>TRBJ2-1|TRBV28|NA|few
TGTGCCAGCAGTTCATCGCGGCCAAGCTCCTACAATGAGCAGTTCTTC
CASSSSRPSSYNEQFF
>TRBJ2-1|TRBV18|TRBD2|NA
TGTGCCAGCTCACCGACTAGCGGGAGGAGGAATGAGCAGTTCTTC
CASSPTSGRRNEQFF
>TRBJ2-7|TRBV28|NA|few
TGTGCCAGCAGTACTCCTTCACCCCCGGTCGAGCAGTACTTC
CASSTPSPPVEQYF
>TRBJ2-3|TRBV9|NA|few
TGTGCCAGCAGCGTAGTTGGGGCGAGGATGACAGATACGCAGTATTTT
CASSVVGARMTDTQYF
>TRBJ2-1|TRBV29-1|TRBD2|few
TGCAGCGTTGTTCGGCTAGCGGGAAACAATGAGCAGTTCTTC
CSVVRLAGNNEQFF
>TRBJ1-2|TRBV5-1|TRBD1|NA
TGCGCCAGCAGCTTGGCTACGGGACAGGGGGCGGACGGCTACACCTTC
CASSLATGQGADGYTF
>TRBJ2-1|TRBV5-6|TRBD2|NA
TGTGCCAGCAGCTTGGCACAGTTAGCGGGCAATGAGCAGTTCTTC
CASSLAQLAGNEQFF
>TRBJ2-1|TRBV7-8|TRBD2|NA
TGTGCCAGCAGCTTGGGTATAGCGGGAGGCCTGGGGGGTGAGCAGTTCTTC
CASSLGIAGGLGGEQFF
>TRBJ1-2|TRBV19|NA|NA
TGTGCCAGTAGTCTGCGGGGCTATGGCTACACCTTC
CASSLRGYGYTF
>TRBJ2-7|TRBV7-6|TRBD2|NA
TGTGCCAGCAGCTCTGGGACTAGCGGGCCCTCCTACGAGCAGTACTTC
CASSSGTSGPSYEQYF
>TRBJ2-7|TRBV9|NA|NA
TGTGCCAGCAGCGGTCACAGTAGCTCCTACGAGCAGTACTTC
CASSGHSSSYEQYF
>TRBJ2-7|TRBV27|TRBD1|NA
TGTGCCAGCAGTTCGGGACAGGGTCTCTACGAGCAGTACTTC
CASSSGQGLYEQYF
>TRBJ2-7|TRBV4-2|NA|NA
TGTGCCAGCAGCGACGAGGGTCGGGCTGGGCAGTACTTC
CASSDEGRAGQYF
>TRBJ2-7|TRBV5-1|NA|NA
TGCGCCAGCAGCGGCCAAGGTGGCGGCCTCTCCTACGAGCAGTACTTC
CASSGQGGGLSYEQYF
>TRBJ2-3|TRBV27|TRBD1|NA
TGTGCCAGCAGTTTGCGACAGGGGTGGACAGATACGCAGTATTTT
CASSLRQGWTDTQYF
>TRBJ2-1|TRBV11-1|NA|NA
TGTGCCAGCAGCTTAGCCGCCAGGACAGCATACAATGAGCAGTTCTTC
CASSLAARTAYNEQFF
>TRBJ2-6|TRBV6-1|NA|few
TGTGCCAGCAGTGACGGGGGCTCTGGGGCCAACGTCCTGACTTTC
CASSDGGSGANVLTF
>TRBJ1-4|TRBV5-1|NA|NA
TGCGCCAGCAGCCGGGGTGTAGAGGCTAATGAAAAACTGTTTTTT
CASSRGVEANEKLFF
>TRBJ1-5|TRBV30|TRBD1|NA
TGTGCCTGGAGTGTAAAAGGGGCAGGGGGCCCGGTGCAGCCCCAGCATTTT
CAWSVKGAGGPVQPQHF
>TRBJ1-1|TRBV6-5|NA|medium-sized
TGTGCCAGCAGTTGGGTGGGCAACACTGAAGCTTTCTTT
CASSWVGNTEAFF
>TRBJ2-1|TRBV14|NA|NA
TGTGCCAGCAGCCAAGAAACTGACTCCTACAATGAGCAGTTCTTC
CASSQETDSYNEQFF
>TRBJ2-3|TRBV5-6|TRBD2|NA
TGTGCCAGCAGCTTGGGCGGGACTAGCGGGAGAAGGACGCAGTATTTT
CASSLGGTSGRRTQYF
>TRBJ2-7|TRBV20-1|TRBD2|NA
TGCAGTGCCCCGGGACTAGCGGAGCAGTACTTC
CSAPGLAEQYF
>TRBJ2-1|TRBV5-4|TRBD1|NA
TGTGCCAGCGGACAGGGGGTTGAGCAGTTCTTC
CASGQGVEQFF
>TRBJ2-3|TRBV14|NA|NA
TGTGCCAGCAGCAAACCAGGGTTAGGTACAGATACGCAGTATTTT
CASSKPGLGTDTQYF
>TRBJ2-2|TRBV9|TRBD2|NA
TGTGCCAGCAGCCTACCCGGTCTAGCGGGAGTTGACGGGGAGCTGTTTTTT
CASSLPGLAGVDGELFF
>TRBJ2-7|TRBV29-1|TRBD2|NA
TGCAGCGCTCAACTAGCGGGAGGCTACGAGCAGTACTTC
CSAQLAGGYEQYF
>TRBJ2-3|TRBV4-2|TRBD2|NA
TGTGCCAGCAGCCAAGACGGCGCGGGAGGGCCCACAGATACGCAGTATTTT
CASSQDGAGGPTDTQYF
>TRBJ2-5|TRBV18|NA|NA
TGTGCCAGCTCACTTAGGCCGCCGGGGGAGACCCAGTACTTC
CASSLRPPGETQYF
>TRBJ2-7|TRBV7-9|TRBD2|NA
TGTGCCAGCAGCCCCTTCCGCCCTAGCGGGAGTTCTTACGAGCAGTACTTC
CASSPFRPSGSSYEQYF
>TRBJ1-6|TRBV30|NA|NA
TGTGCCTGGAGGCTTAGAGGGAATTCACCCCTCCACTTT
CAWRLRGNSPLHF
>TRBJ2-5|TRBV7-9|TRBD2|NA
TGTGCCAGCAGCGACGGGACTAGCGGCCAAGAGACCCAGTACTTC
CASSDGTSGQETQYF
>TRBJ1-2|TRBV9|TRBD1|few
TGTGCCAGCAGCGTAGCTACCGTGGGGCTGAGACAGGGGGGGGTCTATGGCTACACCTTC
CASSVATVGLRQGGVYGYTF
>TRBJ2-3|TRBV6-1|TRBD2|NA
TGTGCCAGCAGAGACAGCGGGAGAGAGTATTTT
CASRDSGREYF
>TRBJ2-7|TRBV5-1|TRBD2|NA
TGCGCCAGCAGCTTCGGGACTAGCGGATCCTCCTACGAGCAGTACTTC
CASSFGTSGSSYEQYF
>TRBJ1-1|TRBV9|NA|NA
TGTGCCAGCAGCGTGCCGGGGGGGACTGAAGCTTTCTTT
CASSVPGGTEAFF